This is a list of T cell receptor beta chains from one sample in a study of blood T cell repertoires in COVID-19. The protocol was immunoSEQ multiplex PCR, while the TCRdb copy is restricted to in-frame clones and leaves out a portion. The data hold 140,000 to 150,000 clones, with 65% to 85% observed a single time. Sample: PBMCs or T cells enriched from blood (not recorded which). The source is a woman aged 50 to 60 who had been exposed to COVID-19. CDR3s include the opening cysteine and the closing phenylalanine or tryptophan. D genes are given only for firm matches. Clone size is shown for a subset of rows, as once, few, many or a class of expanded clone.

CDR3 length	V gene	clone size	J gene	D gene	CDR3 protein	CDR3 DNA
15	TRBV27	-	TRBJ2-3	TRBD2	CASSISGGLTDTQYF	TGTGCCAGCAGTATAAGCGGGGGGCTCACAGATACGCAGTATTTT
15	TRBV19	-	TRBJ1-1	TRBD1	CASTPGTGLRPEAFF	TGTGCCAGTACTCCCGGGACAGGGTTGCGACCTGAAGCTTTCTTT
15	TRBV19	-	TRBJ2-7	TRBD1	CASRQTGQGAYEQYF	TGTGCCAGTAGGCAAACGGGACAGGGCGCTTACGAGCAGTACTTC
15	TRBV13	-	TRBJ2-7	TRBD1	CASSPPQGASYEQYF	TGTGCCAGCAGCCCTCCACAGGGGGCCTCCTACGAGCAGTACTTC
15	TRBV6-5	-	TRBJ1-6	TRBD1	CASSYSTGANSPLHF	TGTGCCAGCAGTTACTCGACAGGGGCGAATTCACCCCTCCACTTT
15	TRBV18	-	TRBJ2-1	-	CASSPSLQDYNEQFF	TGTGCCAGCTCACCCTCCCTCCAGGACTACAATGAGCAGTTCTTC
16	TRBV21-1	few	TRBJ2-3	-	CASSPPAGTSTDTQYF	TGTGCCAGCAGCCCCCCCGCCGGGACAAGCACAGATACGCAGTATTTT
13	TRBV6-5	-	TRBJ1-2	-	CASSYQANYGYTF	TGTGCCAGCAGTTACCAAGCCAACTATGGCTACACCTTC
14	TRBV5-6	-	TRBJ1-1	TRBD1	CASSSTGVNTEAFF	TGTGCCAGCAGCTCGACAGGGGTGAACACTGAAGCTTTCTTT
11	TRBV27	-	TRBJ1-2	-	CASRSGHGYTF	TGTGCCAGCAGGTCAGGGCATGGCTACACCTTC
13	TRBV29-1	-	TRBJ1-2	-	CSVEAPGHRGYTF	TGCAGCGTCGAAGCCCCGGGACATCGTGGCTACACCTTC
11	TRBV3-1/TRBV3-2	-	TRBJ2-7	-	CASSQRYEQYF	TGTGCCAGCAGCCAACGTTACGAGCAGTACTTC
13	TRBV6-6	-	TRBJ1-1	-	CASRNRVITEAFF	TGTGCCAGCAGGAACAGGGTAATCACTGAAGCTTTCTTT
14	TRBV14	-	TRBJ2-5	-	CASSQVDSMRAQYF	TGTGCCAGCAGCCAAGTTGACTCCATGAGGGCCCAGTACTTC
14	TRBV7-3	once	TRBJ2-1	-	CASGPEGSYNEQFF	TGTGCCAGCGGCCCAGAGGGCTCCTACAATGAGCAGTTCTTC
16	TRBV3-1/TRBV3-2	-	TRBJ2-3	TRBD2	CASSQDRRGITDTQYF	TGTGCCAGCAGCCAAGATCGGCGGGGGATCACAGATACGCAGTATTTT
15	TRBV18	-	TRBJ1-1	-	CASSPFSGGDTEAFF	TGTGCCAGCTCACCGTTTTCCGGGGGTGACACTGAAGCTTTCTTT
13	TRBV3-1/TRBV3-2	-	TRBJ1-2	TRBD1	CASSRGQGHGYTF	TGTGCCAGCAGCCGAGGACAGGGTCATGGCTACACCTTC
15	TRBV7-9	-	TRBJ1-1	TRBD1	CASSWTGGYGTEAFF	TGTGCCAGCAGCTGGACAGGGGGTTACGGCACTGAAGCTTTCTTT
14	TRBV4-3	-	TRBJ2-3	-	CASSQDSQRDTQYF	TGCGCCAGCAGCCAAGATTCACAAAGAGATACGCAGTATTTT
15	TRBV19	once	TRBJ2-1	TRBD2	CASSASGRPTNEQFF	TGTGCCAGTAGTGCTAGCGGGAGGCCAACCAATGAGCAGTTCTTC
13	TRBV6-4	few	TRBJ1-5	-	CASSHGVNQPQHF	TGTGCCAGCTCCCACGGGGTCAATCAGCCCCAGCATTTT
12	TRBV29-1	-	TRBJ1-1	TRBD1	CSAGQGAAEAFF	TGCAGCGCTGGACAGGGGGCCGCTGAAGCTTTCTTT
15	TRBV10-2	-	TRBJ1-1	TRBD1	CASRALTGRFAEAFF	TGCGCCAGCAGAGCCTTGACAGGGAGGTTCGCTGAAGCTTTCTTT
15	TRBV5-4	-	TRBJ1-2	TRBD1	CASSFAGQGKGGYTF	TGTGCCAGCAGCTTCGCTGGACAGGGGAAGGGGGGCTACACCTTC
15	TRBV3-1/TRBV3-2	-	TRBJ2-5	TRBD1	CASSQVQGAGETQYF	TGTGCCAGCAGCCAAGTCCAGGGGGCGGGAGAGACCCAGTACTTC
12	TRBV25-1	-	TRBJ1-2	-	CASTSGGAGYTF	TGTGCCAGCACCTCGGGGGGGGCTGGCTACACCTTC
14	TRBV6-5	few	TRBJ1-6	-	CASSTGGDNSPLHF	TGTGCCAGCAGTACCGGGGGGGACAATTCACCCCTCCACTTT
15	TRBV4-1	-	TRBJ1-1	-	CASSQEVGGHTEAFF	TGCGCCAGCAGCCAAGAGGTTGGAGGGCACACTGAAGCTTTCTTT
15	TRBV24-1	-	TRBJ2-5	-	CATSGVREPQETQYF	TGTGCCACCAGTGGTGTCCGGGAGCCCCAAGAGACCCAGTACTTC
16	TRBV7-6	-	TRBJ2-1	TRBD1	CASSLPGTGDRDEQFF	TGTGCCAGCAGCTTACCCGGGACAGGGGATCGGGATGAGCAGTTCTTC
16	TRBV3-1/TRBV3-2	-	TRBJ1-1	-	CASSQVGGAGSTEAFF	TGTGCCAGCAGCCAAGTAGGGGGGGCAGGGAGCACTGAAGCTTTCTTT
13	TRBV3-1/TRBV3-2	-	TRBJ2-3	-	CASSQPRRDTQYF	TGTGCCAGCAGCCAACCTCGTCGTGATACGCAGTATTTT
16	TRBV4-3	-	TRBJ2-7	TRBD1	CASSQGTWTGTYEQYF	TGCGCCAGCAGCCAGGGAACGTGGACAGGGACCTACGAGCAGTACTTC
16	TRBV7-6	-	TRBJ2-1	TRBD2	CASSSLASGRRNEQFF	TGTGCCAGCAGCTCCCTGGCTAGCGGGAGACGGAATGAGCAGTTCTTC
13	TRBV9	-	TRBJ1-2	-	CASSVDGNYGYTF	TGTGCCAGCAGCGTAGACGGTAACTATGGCTACACCTTC
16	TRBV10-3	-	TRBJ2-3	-	CAISESGRSSTDTQYF	TGTGCCATCAGTGAGTCGGGGAGGTCGAGCACAGATACGCAGTATTTT
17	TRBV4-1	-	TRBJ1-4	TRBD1	CASSQIRDRGRGEKLFF	TGCGCCAGCAGCCAAATCCGGGACAGGGGGCGAGGTGAAAAACTGTTTTTT
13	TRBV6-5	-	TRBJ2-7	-	CASRGAGAYEQYF	TGTGCCAGCAGGGGAGCAGGTGCCTACGAGCAGTACTTC
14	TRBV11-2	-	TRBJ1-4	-	CASSLDTQGDLLFF	TGTGCCAGCAGCTTAGATACACAGGGCGACCTACTGTTTTTT
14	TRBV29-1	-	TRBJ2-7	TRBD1	CSVASGQGAYEQYF	TGCAGCGTTGCCTCGGGACAGGGTGCCTACGAGCAGTACTTC
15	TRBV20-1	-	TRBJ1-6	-	CSASQAGLLDSPLHF	TGCAGTGCTAGTCAGGCAGGGTTACTTGATTCACCCCTCCACTTT
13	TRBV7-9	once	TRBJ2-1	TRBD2	CASSGTTYNEQFF	TGTGCCAGCAGCGGGACTACTTACAATGAGCAGTTCTTC
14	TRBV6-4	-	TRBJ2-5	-	CANHGGGREETQYF	TGTGCCAACCACGGCGGAGGTAGAGAAGAGACCCAGTACTTC
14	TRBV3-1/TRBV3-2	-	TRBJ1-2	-	CASSQGGGTYGYTF	TGTGCCAGCAGCCAAGGGGGGGGGACCTATGGCTACACCTTC
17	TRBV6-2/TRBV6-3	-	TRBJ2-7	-	CASTPGAGRPPGYEQYF	TGTGCCAGCACCCCTGGGGCAGGGCGTCCCCCGGGCTACGAGCAGTACTTC
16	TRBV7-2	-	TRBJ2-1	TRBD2	CASSLGSGRKVNEQFF	TGTGCCAGCAGCTTAGGTAGCGGGAGGAAAGTGAATGAGCAGTTCTTC
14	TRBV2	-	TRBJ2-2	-	CASSPGQATGELFF	TGTGCCAGCAGCCCGGGACAAGCCACCGGGGAGCTGTTTTTT
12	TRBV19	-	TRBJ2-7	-	CASSVRDGEQYF	TGTGCCAGTAGTGTCAGGGATGGGGAGCAGTACTTC
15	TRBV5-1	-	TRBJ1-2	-	CASSPGSDSFYGYTF	TGCGCCAGCAGCCCCGGATCCGACAGCTTCTATGGCTACACCTTC
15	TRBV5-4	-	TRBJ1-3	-	CASSLGERAGNTIYF	TGTGCCAGCAGCTTGGGGGAGAGGGCCGGAAACACCATATATTTT
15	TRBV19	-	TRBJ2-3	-	CASSKEGAYRDTQYF	TGTGCCAGTAGTAAGGAGGGGGCCTACAGGGATACGCAGTATTTT
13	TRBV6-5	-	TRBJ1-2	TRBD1	CASSYSSGGGYTF	TGTGCCAGCAGTTACTCGTCAGGGGGGGGCTACACCTTC
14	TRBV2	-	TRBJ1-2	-	CASSEFPTNYGYTF	TGTGCCAGCAGTGAATTTCCGACAAACTATGGCTACACCTTC
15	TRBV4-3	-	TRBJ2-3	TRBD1	CASSRLQGAVDTQYF	TGCGCCAGCAGCCGACTACAGGGGGCCGTAGATACGCAGTATTTT
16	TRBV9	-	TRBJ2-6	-	CASSVAGSPGANVLTF	TGTGCCAGCAGCGTAGCGGGTTCCCCTGGGGCCAACGTCCTGACTTTC
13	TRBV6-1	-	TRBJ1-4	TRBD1	CASSRQGTEKLFF	TGTGCCAGCAGCAGACAGGGGACTGAAAAACTGTTTTTT
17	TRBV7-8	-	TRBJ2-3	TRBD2	CASSSGIAGSVGDTQYF	TGTGCCAGCAGCTCTGGGATAGCGGGGAGTGTAGGAGATACGCAGTATTTT
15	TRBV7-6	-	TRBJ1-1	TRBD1	CASSLRDRVGTEAFF	TGTGCCAGCAGCTTAAGGGACAGGGTGGGGACTGAAGCTTTCTTT
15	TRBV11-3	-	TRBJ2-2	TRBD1	CASSSQGVSTGELFF	TGTGCCAGCAGCTCTCAGGGGGTTAGCACCGGGGAGCTGTTTTTT